This is a list of T cell receptor beta chains from one sample in a study of blood T cell repertoires in COVID-19. Here immunoSEQ multiplex PCR was the method, and the copy in TCRdb shows in-frame clones only, minus some. The sample lists about 24,000 clones, 80% to 90% occurring once. The sample comprised peripheral blood. All receptors come from a human donor with active COVID-19. The donor label of this sample is uncertain. CDR3s include the opening cysteine and the closing phenylalanine or tryptophan. Each record gives: CDR3 protein, CDR3 DNA, J gene, D gene, clone size, V gene. The D gene is left open where the match is weak. Size tells how often a clone was seen (once, few, many) or the class of an expanded clone, and some rows leave it out.

CASSPGGGERLQPQHF TGTGCCAGCAGCCCGGGAGGCGGGGAGAGATTACAGCCCCAGCATTTT TRBJ1-5 . . TRBV7-9
CASSMGGASTEAFF TGTGCCAGCAGCATGGGGGGGGCTAGCACTGAAGCTTTCTTT TRBJ1-1 . . TRBV11-3
CASSQVAGNQPQHF TGCGCCAGCAGCCAAGTGGCGGGCAATCAGCCCCAGCATTTT TRBJ1-5 . . TRBV4-1
CASSESIGTGRSAVGGYTF TGTGCCAGCAGTGAATCGATTGGGACAGGGAGGTCGGCGGTGGGTGGCTACACCTTC TRBJ1-2 TRBD1 . TRBV6-1
CASSRDPQGNTEAFF TGTGCCAGCAGCCGCGATCCGCAGGGAAACACTGAAGCTTTCTTT TRBJ1-1 . . TRBV4-2
CASSLEQANTIYF TGCGCCAGCAGCTTGGAACAGGCCAACACCATATATTTT TRBJ1-3 . . TRBV5-1
CASSPWGRTGELFF TGTGCCAGCAGCCCGTGGGGGAGGACCGGGGAGCTGTTTTTT TRBJ2-2 . . TRBV5-4
CASSSHVPPGQSSYEQYF TGTGCCAGCAGTTCACACGTTCCTCCGGGACAGAGCTCCTACGAGCAGTACTTC TRBJ2-7 TRBD1 . TRBV28
CASSSQGFGNQPQHF TGTGCCAGCAGTTCACAGGGTTTTGGCAATCAGCCCCAGCATTTT TRBJ1-5 . . TRBV3-1/TRBV3-2
CASSIGGVETQYF TGTGCCAGTAGTATAGGGGGCGTAGAGACCCAGTACTTC TRBJ2-5 . . TRBV19
CASSYIGGSTDTQYF TGTGCCAGCAGTTACATCGGCGGGAGCACAGATACGCAGTATTTT TRBJ2-3 . . TRBV6-5
CASRREPRETQYF TGTGCCAGCAGACGTGAACCCCGGGAGACCCAGTACTTC TRBJ2-5 . . TRBV5-4
CASSLEALAGVEQYF TGTGCCAGCAGCTTAGAGGCACTAGCGGGAGTCGAGCAGTACTTC TRBJ2-7 TRBD2 . TRBV7-2
CASSRTAGQNSGYTF TGTGCCAGCAGCCGTACCGCGGGACAGAATAGTGGCTACACCTTC TRBJ1-2 TRBD1 . TRBV7-9
CASSLSGTDSTEAFF TGTGCCAGCAGCTTATCCGGGACAGATTCCACTGAAGCTTTCTTT TRBJ1-1 TRBD1 . TRBV11-1
CASSRAEGARETQYF TGCGCCAGCAGCAGGGCGGAGGGGGCAAGGGAGACCCAGTACTTC TRBJ2-5 . . TRBV5-1
CASSLTVEDLETQYF TGTGCCAGCAGCCTCACTGTGGAGGATTTGGAGACCCAGTACTTC TRBJ2-5 . . TRBV7-9
CASSPPSGWSNYGYTF TGTGCCAGCAGCCCACCAAGCGGGTGGTCGAACTATGGCTACACCTTC TRBJ1-2 . . TRBV3-1/TRBV3-2
CASSLGLALSSYNEQFF TGTGCCAGCAGCTTGGGACTAGCGTTAAGCTCCTACAATGAGCAGTTCTTC TRBJ2-1 TRBD2 . TRBV5-6
CASSSSSTGVDAFF TGTGCCAGCAGCTCGAGCTCTACAGGGGTGGATGCTTTCTTT TRBJ1-1 TRBD1 . TRBV7-6
CASSVGELYGYTF TGTGCCAGCAGCGTAGGGGAGCTCTATGGCTACACCTTC TRBJ1-2 . . TRBV9
CASSFLYYEQYF TGTGCCAGCAGTTTTCTCTACTACGAGCAGTACTTC TRBJ2-7 . . TRBV12-3/TRBV12-4
CASSLEVLENSPLHF TGTGCCAGCAGCTTGGAAGTCCTTGAGAATTCACCCCTCCACTTT TRBJ1-6 . once TRBV5-5
CASRLGGGGTDTQYF TGTGCCAGTAGGTTGGGGGGTGGTGGAACAGATACGCAGTATTTT TRBJ2-3 . . TRBV19
CASSVAGQIVVNSPLHF TGTGCCAGCAGCGTAGCGGGACAGATCGTTGTGAATTCACCCCTCCACTTT TRBJ1-6 TRBD1 . TRBV9
CASSPGTSGAQETQYF TGTGCCAGCTCACCAGGAACTAGCGGGGCCCAAGAGACCCAGTACTTC TRBJ2-5 TRBD2 . TRBV18
CAWSIGGTGLSGGYTF TGTGCCTGGAGTATTGGAGGGACAGGGCTATCCGGTGGCTACACCTTC TRBJ1-2 TRBD1 once TRBV30
CASSIPGNTDTQYF TGTGCCAGTAGTATCCCCGGGAACACAGATACGCAGTATTTT TRBJ2-3 . . TRBV19
CASSASGTSFADTQYF TGTGCCAGTAGTGCCTCCGGGACTAGCTTCGCAGATACGCAGTATTTT TRBJ2-3 TRBD2 . TRBV19
CASSSTSGTGNSYEQYF TGCGCCAGCAGCTCAACCTCCGGGACAGGGAATTCCTACGAGCAGTACTTC TRBJ2-7 TRBD1 . TRBV5-1